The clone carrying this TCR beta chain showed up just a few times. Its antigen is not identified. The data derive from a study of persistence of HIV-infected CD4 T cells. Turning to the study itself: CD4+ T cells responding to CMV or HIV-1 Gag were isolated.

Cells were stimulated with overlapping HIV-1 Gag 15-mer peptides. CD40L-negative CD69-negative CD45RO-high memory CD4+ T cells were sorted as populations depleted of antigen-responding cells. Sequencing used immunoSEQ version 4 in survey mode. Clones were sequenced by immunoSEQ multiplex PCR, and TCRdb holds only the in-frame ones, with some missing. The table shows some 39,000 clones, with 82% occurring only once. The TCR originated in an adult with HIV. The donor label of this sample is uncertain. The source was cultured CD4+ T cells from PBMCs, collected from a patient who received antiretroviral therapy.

CDR3 residues: CASSELGVEQFF. Here the CDR3 DNA reads TGCGCCAGCAGTGAACTAGGGGTCGAGCAGTTCTTC. The V gene is TRBV10-1, the J gene TRBJ2-1; possibly TRBD1 or TRBD2 for D (5 bases each). The V gene's germline CDR1 is WNHNN and CDR2 SYGVQD (reference sequence). Trimming left V 3 bases short and J 10 bases short, with 10 bases between. The CDR3 is 12 amino acids.